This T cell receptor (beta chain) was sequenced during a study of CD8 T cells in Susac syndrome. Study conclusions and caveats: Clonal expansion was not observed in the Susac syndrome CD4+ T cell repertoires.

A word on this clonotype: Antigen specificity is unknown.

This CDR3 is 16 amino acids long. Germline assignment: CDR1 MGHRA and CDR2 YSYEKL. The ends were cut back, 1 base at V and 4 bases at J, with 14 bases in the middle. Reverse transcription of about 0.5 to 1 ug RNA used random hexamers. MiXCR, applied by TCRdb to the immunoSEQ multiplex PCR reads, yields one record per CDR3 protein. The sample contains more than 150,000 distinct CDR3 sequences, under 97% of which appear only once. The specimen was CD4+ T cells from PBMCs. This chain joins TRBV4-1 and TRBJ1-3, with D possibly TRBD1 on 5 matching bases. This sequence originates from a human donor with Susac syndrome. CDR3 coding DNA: TGCGCCAGCAGCCAAGGCAAGGGGAGGTCAGGAAACACCATATATTTT. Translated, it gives CASSQGKGRSGNTIYF.